This T cell receptor (beta chain) comes out of a study of T cell repertoires in cytomegalovirus infection. The wider study: In public TCR beta signatures, there were indications of both CMV infection and matching HLA type.

Per the germline V gene, CDR1 is DFQATT and CDR2 is SNEGSKA (reference sequence). The CDR3 is made up of 12 amino acids. This clonotype was picked up a small number of times. TCRdb used MiXCR to reprocess the reads, holding one entry per CDR3 protein. Among about 360,000 distinct CDR3 sequences, around a sixth were seen once, and the ten largest hold approximately 10%. V and J are TRBV20-1 and TRBJ1-4; D gene unclear. The sample comprised PBMCs. This TCR was sampled from a human donor in good health (CMV status not recorded). Some clones in this sample may be carry-over from other donors' samples. CDR3 DNA sequence: TGCAGGCGCCCGTTGGATTGGGAAAAACTGTTTTTT. It encodes CRRPLDWEKLFF.